Listed below are T cell receptor beta chains from one sample, sequenced in a study of response to subunit inactivated influenza vaccine. From the RT-PCR reads, TCRdb called clonotypes with MiXCR, one entry per CDR3 protein. The sample yields roughly 520,000 distinct CDR3 sequences, approximately 24% seen once. The material sequenced was CD4+ T cells sorted from PBMCs, taken roughly 5 days after vaccination. These receptors all come from a man in his fifties who received an inactivated influenza vaccine. CDR3s include the opening cysteine and the closing phenylalanine or tryptophan. A D gene is named only where the DNA matches it firmly. Clone size is given for some rows only: seen once, a few or many times, or a class if the clone is expanded.

v_gene: TRBV10-3
d_gene: TRBD1
abundance: few
j_gene: TRBJ1-5
CDR3aa: CAISPTGGDFGPQHF
CDR3nt: TGTGCCATCAGCCCTACAGGGGGTGACTTCGGGCCCCAGCATTTT

v_gene: TRBV5-1
d_gene: TRBD1
abundance: -
j_gene: TRBJ1-1
CDR3aa: CASSLALDRGLNTEAFF
CDR3nt: TGCGCCAGCAGCTTGGCCTTGGACAGGGGGTTGAACACTGAAGCTTTCTTT

v_gene: TRBV7-8
d_gene: -
abundance: many
j_gene: TRBJ1-2
CDR3aa: CASSLAGLGNYGYTF
CDR3nt: TGTGCCAGCAGCTTAGCCGGCCTTGGGAACTATGGCTACACCTTC

v_gene: TRBV7-2
d_gene: -
abundance: -
j_gene: TRBJ2-5
CDR3aa: CASSSESSFGETQYF
CDR3nt: TGTGCCAGCAGCTCCGAGTCCAGCTTCGGGGAGACCCAGTACTTC

v_gene: TRBV20-1
d_gene: TRBD1
abundance: many
j_gene: TRBJ1-6
CDR3aa: CSARDRGSYNSPLHF
CDR3nt: TGCAGTGCTAGGGACAGGGGATCCTATAATTCACCCCTCCACTTT

v_gene: TRBV5-1
d_gene: -
abundance: few
j_gene: TRBJ1-1
CDR3aa: CASKDTGGENTEAFF
CDR3nt: TGCGCCAGCAAGGACACCGGGGGCGAGAACACTGAAGCTTTCTTT

v_gene: TRBV9
d_gene: -
abundance: -
j_gene: TRBJ2-1
CDR3aa: CASSPYGDSSYNEQFF
CDR3nt: TGTGCCAGCAGCCCGTACGGGGATAGCTCCTACAATGAGCAGTTCTTC

v_gene: TRBV5-4
d_gene: -
abundance: -
j_gene: TRBJ2-7
CDR3aa: CASSLREPGNEQYF
CDR3nt: TGTGCCAGCAGCTTGCGGGAACCGGGCAACGAGCAGTACTTC

v_gene: TRBV25-1
d_gene: TRBD2
abundance: -
j_gene: TRBJ2-3
CDR3aa: CASTPGLLSTDTQYF
CDR3nt: TGTGCCAGTACCCCGGGACTACTTAGCACAGATACGCAGTATTTT

v_gene: TRBV7-8
d_gene: TRBD2
abundance: -
j_gene: TRBJ2-7
CDR3aa: CASSPGLAGITSGEQYF
CDR3nt: TGTGCCAGCAGCCCGGGACTAGCGGGCATTACCAGCGGGGAGCAGTACTTC

v_gene: TRBV11-3
d_gene: -
abundance: once
j_gene: TRBJ2-7
CDR3aa: CASSFPTVYYEQYF
CDR3nt: TGTGCCAGCAGCTTCCCTACAGTTTACTACGAGCAGTACTTC

v_gene: TRBV19
d_gene: TRBD2
abundance: -
j_gene: TRBJ2-1
CDR3aa: CASSREGGINEQFF
CDR3nt: TGTGCCAGTAGTCGGGAGGGCGGTATTAATGAGCAGTTCTTC

v_gene: TRBV20-1
d_gene: TRBD1
abundance: many
j_gene: TRBJ1-5
CDR3aa: CSARVGGGSQPQHF
CDR3nt: TGCAGTGCTAGAGTAGGAGGGGGCTCTCAGCCCCAGCATTTT

v_gene: TRBV28
d_gene: TRBD1
abundance: -
j_gene: TRBJ2-1
CDR3aa: CASRGTGKYDEQFF
CDR3nt: TGTGCCAGCAGGGGGACAGGGAAGTATGATGAGCAGTTCTTC

v_gene: TRBV18
d_gene: -
abundance: few
j_gene: TRBJ2-5
CDR3aa: CASSPVDSQETQYF
CDR3nt: TGTGCCAGCTCACCGGTAGACAGCCAAGAGACCCAGTACTTC

v_gene: TRBV5-1
d_gene: -
abundance: many
j_gene: TRBJ1-1
CDR3aa: CASSLVQGNTEAFF
CDR3nt: TGTGCCAGCAGCTTAGTCCAGGGGAACACTGAAGCTTTCTTT

v_gene: TRBV29-1
d_gene: -
abundance: once
j_gene: TRBJ2-3
CDR3aa: CSVAVQLTDTQYF
CDR3nt: TGCAGCGTTGCTGTACAGCTCACAGATACGCAGTATTTT

v_gene: TRBV5-1
d_gene: -
abundance: -
j_gene: TRBJ2-5
CDR3aa: CASVRPPQETQYF
CDR3nt: TGCGCCAGCGTTCGCCCACCACAAGAGACCCAGTACTTC

v_gene: TRBV20-1
d_gene: -
abundance: -
j_gene: TRBJ2-5
CDR3aa: CSATVRLGQETQYF
CDR3nt: TGCAGTGCTACTGTTAGGCTTGGGCAAGAGACCCAGTACTTC

v_gene: TRBV9
d_gene: -
abundance: -
j_gene: TRBJ2-1
CDR3aa: CASSVSTSDEQFF
CDR3nt: TGTGCCAGCAGCGTCTCGACCTCGGATGAGCAGTTCTTC

v_gene: TRBV13
d_gene: -
abundance: -
j_gene: TRBJ1-3
CDR3aa: CASSYGSGNTIYF
CDR3nt: TGTGCCAGCAGCTATGGGTCTGGAAACACCATATATTTT

v_gene: TRBV7-9
d_gene: -
abundance: -
j_gene: TRBJ2-4
CDR3aa: CASSSTLAKNIQYF
CDR3nt: TGTGCCAGCAGCTCCACACTAGCCAAAAACATTCAGTACTTC

v_gene: TRBV5-6
d_gene: -
abundance: -
j_gene: TRBJ2-7
CDR3aa: CASSLTSTSGEQYF
CDR3nt: TGTGCCAGCAGCTTGACATCTACTTCTGGGGAGCAGTACTTC

v_gene: TRBV10-3
d_gene: TRBD2
abundance: few
j_gene: TRBJ2-7
CDR3aa: CATSGLAGGSYEQYF
CDR3nt: TGTGCCACCTCAGGACTAGCGGGAGGCTCCTACGAGCAGTACTTC

v_gene: TRBV12-3/TRBV12-4
d_gene: -
abundance: -
j_gene: TRBJ2-1
CDR3aa: CASSPPGRGSYNEQFF
CDR3nt: TGTGCCAGCAGTCCCCCAGGCCGGGGCTCCTACAATGAGCAGTTCTTC

v_gene: TRBV6-5
d_gene: -
abundance: -
j_gene: TRBJ2-7
CDR3aa: CASSYRGSYEQYF
CDR3nt: TGTGCCAGCAGTTACAGGGGCTCCTACGAGCAGTACTTC

v_gene: TRBV2
d_gene: TRBD1
abundance: -
j_gene: TRBJ1-5
CDR3aa: CASSGQGASNQPQHF
CDR3nt: TGTGCCAGCAGCGGACAGGGGGCTAGCAATCAGCCCCAGCATTTT

v_gene: TRBV10-3
d_gene: -
abundance: -
j_gene: TRBJ2-5
CDR3aa: CAINQGELETQYF
CDR3nt: TGTGCCATTAACCAAGGGGAGCTAGAGACCCAGTACTTC

v_gene: TRBV19
d_gene: -
abundance: -
j_gene: TRBJ2-7
CDR3aa: CASSVGQGGFYEQYF
CDR3nt: TGTGCCAGTAGTGTCGGACAAGGAGGGTTCTACGAGCAGTACTTC

v_gene: TRBV10-3
d_gene: -
abundance: -
j_gene: TRBJ1-4
CDR3aa: CAISAQGGANEKLFF
CDR3nt: TGTGCCATCAGTGCCCAGGGAGGAGCTAATGAAAAACTGTTTTTT

v_gene: TRBV10-3
d_gene: TRBD2
abundance: -
j_gene: TRBJ2-1
CDR3aa: CAISVTSGGDNEQFF
CDR3nt: TGTGCCATCAGTGTGACTAGCGGGGGTGACAATGAGCAGTTCTTC

v_gene: TRBV20-1
d_gene: -
abundance: -
j_gene: TRBJ1-1
CDR3aa: CSASDSWNTEAFF
CDR3nt: TGCAGTGCTAGCGACAGCTGGAACACTGAAGCTTTCTTT

v_gene: TRBV20-1
d_gene: -
abundance: few
j_gene: TRBJ2-1
CDR3aa: CSARGGVNEQFF
CDR3nt: TGCAGTGCTAGGGGGGGTGTCAATGAGCAGTTCTTC

v_gene: TRBV29-1
d_gene: -
abundance: once
j_gene: TRBJ2-7
CDR3aa: CSVTSGYYEQYF
CDR3nt: TGCAGCGTAACAAGCGGGTACTACGAGCAGTACTTC